This note documents a single TCR beta chain sequence. Its specific antigen is unknown. The record has no base qualities; no much larger clone is one base away. TCR CDR3 regions were amplified from genomic DNA by multiplex PCR using the deep immunoSEQ assay. Genomic DNA extracted from each cell subset was distributed evenly over all wells of several immunoSEQ 96-well plates, and each plate served as one replicate. For sorted subsets, each replicate PCR was loaded with approximately 190 ng genomic DNA, equivalent to some 31,000 T cell genomes. The purified libraries were quantified using a Qubit 3.0 fluorometer, sized with a Bioanalyzer 2100, and then quantified again using the KAPA Library Quantification kit. Every immunoSEQ 96-well plate was sequenced on a dedicated single-read 150-cycle Illumina NextSeq 550 flow cell. On the authors' methods: The immunoSEQ output contained only junctional sequences without quality scores, so filtering could not match that applied to full-length reads. Sequences were annotated with PyIR, a Python wrapper for IgBLAST v1.9, and V/J genes and CDR3 were assigned using IMGT germline references. Reads were filtered out if the reads had weak V/J assignments (E-value above 1e-6), no CDR3, stop codons, out-of-frame junctions, or ambiguous translated residues. A V3J clonotype was defined by an identical inferred V gene, J gene, and CDR3 amino acid sequence. Percentage overlap between repertoires was calculated by dividing the number of shared unique clonotypes by the size of the smaller repertoire. Repertoire richness was assessed with RTK rarefaction, the Chao1 estimator, and Recon v2.1 estimates of unobserved clonotypes. For all TCRbeta clonotypes obtained by the gDNA method from a few donors, generation probabilities were computed with OLGA. TCRdb stores this immuneACCESS table with in-frame sequences only. Part of the clones is absent; in the studies checked, under half of the shortfall reflects unresolved V genes, and no reason is known for the rest. The D gene and trimming were derived from the DNA, and the V and J assignments and clone size from that table. The sample yields around 2,000,000 clones; more than 85% were counted once. 1.5% to 2% of the sample is in the top ten clones.

CD8 naive samples were CD45RO-negative cells positively selected for CCR7, giving a CD45RA+CCR7+ population that excluded TemRA cells. The donors were healthy, HIV-negative adults with no recently reported acute infections or vaccinations. Only Caucasian adults living in Nashville, Tennessee, USA were represented among the donors. Blood was obtained by leukapheresis, after which PBMCs were separated by Ficoll-Histopaque density gradient centrifugation and cryopreserved in liquid nitrogen vapor phase. Analytical flow cytometry was used to check the purity and quantity of each magnetically sorted T cell population. From each sorted fraction, genomic DNA was isolated and quantified by UV absorbance on a Nanodrop 2000c. These data are taken from a study of shared clonotypes between healthy human individuals (dated by TCRdb to about 2020). In terms of the full investigation: A couple of women and a few men aged 18 to 49 years were included in the cohort. Each donor's leukapheresis produced roughly between roughly 0.85 and 9.5 billion PBMCs. The study deeply sequenced blood TCR repertoires of five healthy adults to estimate repertoire size and the extent of clonotype sharing between individuals. For each donor, CD4 naive and CD4 memory were each run on three plates, CD8 naive on two plates, and CD8 memory on one plate. Libraries were prepared and TCR repertoires were sequenced by different laboratories using diverse techniques, in order to increase sequencing depth and limit assay-specific biases. Summary of the overall study and its limitations: Incomplete sequencing was indicated by rarefaction of sorted-subset datasets, despite the large sequencing depth. Compared with non-shared clonotypes, the clonotypes found in all four sorted-subset donors had higher generation probabilities. Estimated clonotype richness was generally larger for naive than for memory subsets. Across a few donors, approximately 4.6% of naive CD4, roughly 3.5% of naive CD8, around 2.1% of memory CD4, and approximately 0.42% of memory CD8 clonotypes were shared. Pairwise subsampling led to the expectation that sequencing depth would affect the degree of clonotype sharing among donors. Sampling was limited to blood, and TCR repertoires in tissue likely differ from TCR repertoires in blood. The genetic and exposure-history diversity represented was limited by the small number of donors.

The CDR3, from cysteine to phenylalanine, totals 13 residues. Only CDR3 DNA remains: 39 bases, in frame from the first base. From a lookup of the germline V gene (reference sequence), CDR1 and CDR2 are GTSNPN and SVGIG. Trimming leaves V shorter by 0 bases and J shorter by 8 bases, with the junction holding 3 bases beyond the gene matches. Specimen: naive CD8+ T cells from PBMCs. The sample's cell subset or site, from its label and the paper: CD45RA+CCR7+. This receptor was identified in a man aged 18 to 35 in good health. Some clones in this sample may be carry-over from other donors' samples. The rearranged segments are TRBV30 and TRBJ2-1, with 8 central nucleotides matching TRBD1. The DNA sequence is as follows: TGTGCCTGGAGTGTAATGGGACAGGATGAGCAGTTCTTC. Its translation reads: CAWSVMGQDEQFF.